One and the same sample provided the 6 T cell receptor beta chains below, sequenced in a study of radiotherapy plus CTLA-4 blockade in lung cancer. The assay was immunoSEQ multiplex PCR, and TCRdb's table has in-frame clones only and misses some. Here the sample spans tens of thousands of clones, less than 85% being singletons. The material sequenced was peripheral blood, taken from a patient treated with radiotherapy plus ipilimumab. These receptor sequences come from a human donor with non-small cell lung cancer who had a complete response to radiotherapy plus ipilimumab.

The chain has TRBV19 and TRBJ2-7, with 8 bases matching TRBD2. This CDR3 is built from 15 residues. Germline V CDR1 and CDR2: LNHDA, SQIVND (reference sequence). J lost 4 bases, V lost 3 bases, and 8 bases had no gene match. DNA for the CDR3: TGTGCCAGTAGTATCACCCGGGGGGGAGGATACGAGCAGTACTTC. Translated, it gives CASSITRGGGYEQYF.

This clone was counted between two and nine times. The chain joins TRBV20-1 to TRBJ2-5; D unresolved. Trimming took off 2 bases at V and 5 bases at J, with 3 bases between the two ends. CDR3 length: 10 amino acids. Germline assignment: CDR1 DFQATT and CDR2 SNEGSKA (reference sequence). CDR3 coding DNA: TGCAGTGCTAGACGGGAGACCCAGTACTTC. Protein sequence: CSARRETQYF.

This clone appeared once. Its ends do not fully match the called genes, so a read error is possible. The V gene is TRBV7-2, the J gene TRBJ1-1; 7 bases agree with TRBD1. Germline V gene sequence: CDR1 SGHTA, CDR2 FQGNSA. The CDR3 covers 14 residues. Written as DNA, the CDR3 is TGTGCCAGCACCAACAGGGGTCTGAACGCTGAAGCTTTCTTT. It yields the protein CASTNRGLNAEAFF.

The gene calls are TRBV4-3 and TRBJ1-2; no reliable D call. V lost 0 bases to trimming and J lost 4 bases, with 12 bases between them. Germline V CDR1 and CDR2: LGHNA, YSLEER. The CDR3 runs 15 residues. CDR3 DNA sequence: TGCGCCAGCAGCCAAGATTTGAGGAGGGCCTATGGCTACACCTTC. It specifies CASSQDLRRAYGYTF.

The chain carries TRBV7-9 and TRBJ1-1, with 10 bases matching TRBD1. The V gene end was trimmed by 6 bases and the J gene end by 0 bases; junction bases not matched to a gene: 10. The CDR3 has 17 amino acids. Germline values: CDR1 SEHNR, CDR2 FQNEAQ (reference sequence). The CDR3 bases are TGTGCCAGCAGAAGATTGGGACAGGGGACAATGAACACTGAAGCTTTCTTT. As protein: CASRRLGQGTMNTEAFF.

V gene TRBV7-2 combines with J gene TRBJ2-1; TRBD2 aligns across 7 bases. The CDR3 has 18 amino acids. CDR1 and CDR2 (germline): SGHTA, FQGNSA. V lost 5 bases to trimming and J lost 5 bases; unmatched junction nucleotides: 18. CDR3 DNA: TGTGCCAGCAGCCCCTTCCGGAGTAGGGCGGGAGCGAACAATGAGCAGTTCTTC. Translating it yields CASSPFRSRAGANNEQFF.